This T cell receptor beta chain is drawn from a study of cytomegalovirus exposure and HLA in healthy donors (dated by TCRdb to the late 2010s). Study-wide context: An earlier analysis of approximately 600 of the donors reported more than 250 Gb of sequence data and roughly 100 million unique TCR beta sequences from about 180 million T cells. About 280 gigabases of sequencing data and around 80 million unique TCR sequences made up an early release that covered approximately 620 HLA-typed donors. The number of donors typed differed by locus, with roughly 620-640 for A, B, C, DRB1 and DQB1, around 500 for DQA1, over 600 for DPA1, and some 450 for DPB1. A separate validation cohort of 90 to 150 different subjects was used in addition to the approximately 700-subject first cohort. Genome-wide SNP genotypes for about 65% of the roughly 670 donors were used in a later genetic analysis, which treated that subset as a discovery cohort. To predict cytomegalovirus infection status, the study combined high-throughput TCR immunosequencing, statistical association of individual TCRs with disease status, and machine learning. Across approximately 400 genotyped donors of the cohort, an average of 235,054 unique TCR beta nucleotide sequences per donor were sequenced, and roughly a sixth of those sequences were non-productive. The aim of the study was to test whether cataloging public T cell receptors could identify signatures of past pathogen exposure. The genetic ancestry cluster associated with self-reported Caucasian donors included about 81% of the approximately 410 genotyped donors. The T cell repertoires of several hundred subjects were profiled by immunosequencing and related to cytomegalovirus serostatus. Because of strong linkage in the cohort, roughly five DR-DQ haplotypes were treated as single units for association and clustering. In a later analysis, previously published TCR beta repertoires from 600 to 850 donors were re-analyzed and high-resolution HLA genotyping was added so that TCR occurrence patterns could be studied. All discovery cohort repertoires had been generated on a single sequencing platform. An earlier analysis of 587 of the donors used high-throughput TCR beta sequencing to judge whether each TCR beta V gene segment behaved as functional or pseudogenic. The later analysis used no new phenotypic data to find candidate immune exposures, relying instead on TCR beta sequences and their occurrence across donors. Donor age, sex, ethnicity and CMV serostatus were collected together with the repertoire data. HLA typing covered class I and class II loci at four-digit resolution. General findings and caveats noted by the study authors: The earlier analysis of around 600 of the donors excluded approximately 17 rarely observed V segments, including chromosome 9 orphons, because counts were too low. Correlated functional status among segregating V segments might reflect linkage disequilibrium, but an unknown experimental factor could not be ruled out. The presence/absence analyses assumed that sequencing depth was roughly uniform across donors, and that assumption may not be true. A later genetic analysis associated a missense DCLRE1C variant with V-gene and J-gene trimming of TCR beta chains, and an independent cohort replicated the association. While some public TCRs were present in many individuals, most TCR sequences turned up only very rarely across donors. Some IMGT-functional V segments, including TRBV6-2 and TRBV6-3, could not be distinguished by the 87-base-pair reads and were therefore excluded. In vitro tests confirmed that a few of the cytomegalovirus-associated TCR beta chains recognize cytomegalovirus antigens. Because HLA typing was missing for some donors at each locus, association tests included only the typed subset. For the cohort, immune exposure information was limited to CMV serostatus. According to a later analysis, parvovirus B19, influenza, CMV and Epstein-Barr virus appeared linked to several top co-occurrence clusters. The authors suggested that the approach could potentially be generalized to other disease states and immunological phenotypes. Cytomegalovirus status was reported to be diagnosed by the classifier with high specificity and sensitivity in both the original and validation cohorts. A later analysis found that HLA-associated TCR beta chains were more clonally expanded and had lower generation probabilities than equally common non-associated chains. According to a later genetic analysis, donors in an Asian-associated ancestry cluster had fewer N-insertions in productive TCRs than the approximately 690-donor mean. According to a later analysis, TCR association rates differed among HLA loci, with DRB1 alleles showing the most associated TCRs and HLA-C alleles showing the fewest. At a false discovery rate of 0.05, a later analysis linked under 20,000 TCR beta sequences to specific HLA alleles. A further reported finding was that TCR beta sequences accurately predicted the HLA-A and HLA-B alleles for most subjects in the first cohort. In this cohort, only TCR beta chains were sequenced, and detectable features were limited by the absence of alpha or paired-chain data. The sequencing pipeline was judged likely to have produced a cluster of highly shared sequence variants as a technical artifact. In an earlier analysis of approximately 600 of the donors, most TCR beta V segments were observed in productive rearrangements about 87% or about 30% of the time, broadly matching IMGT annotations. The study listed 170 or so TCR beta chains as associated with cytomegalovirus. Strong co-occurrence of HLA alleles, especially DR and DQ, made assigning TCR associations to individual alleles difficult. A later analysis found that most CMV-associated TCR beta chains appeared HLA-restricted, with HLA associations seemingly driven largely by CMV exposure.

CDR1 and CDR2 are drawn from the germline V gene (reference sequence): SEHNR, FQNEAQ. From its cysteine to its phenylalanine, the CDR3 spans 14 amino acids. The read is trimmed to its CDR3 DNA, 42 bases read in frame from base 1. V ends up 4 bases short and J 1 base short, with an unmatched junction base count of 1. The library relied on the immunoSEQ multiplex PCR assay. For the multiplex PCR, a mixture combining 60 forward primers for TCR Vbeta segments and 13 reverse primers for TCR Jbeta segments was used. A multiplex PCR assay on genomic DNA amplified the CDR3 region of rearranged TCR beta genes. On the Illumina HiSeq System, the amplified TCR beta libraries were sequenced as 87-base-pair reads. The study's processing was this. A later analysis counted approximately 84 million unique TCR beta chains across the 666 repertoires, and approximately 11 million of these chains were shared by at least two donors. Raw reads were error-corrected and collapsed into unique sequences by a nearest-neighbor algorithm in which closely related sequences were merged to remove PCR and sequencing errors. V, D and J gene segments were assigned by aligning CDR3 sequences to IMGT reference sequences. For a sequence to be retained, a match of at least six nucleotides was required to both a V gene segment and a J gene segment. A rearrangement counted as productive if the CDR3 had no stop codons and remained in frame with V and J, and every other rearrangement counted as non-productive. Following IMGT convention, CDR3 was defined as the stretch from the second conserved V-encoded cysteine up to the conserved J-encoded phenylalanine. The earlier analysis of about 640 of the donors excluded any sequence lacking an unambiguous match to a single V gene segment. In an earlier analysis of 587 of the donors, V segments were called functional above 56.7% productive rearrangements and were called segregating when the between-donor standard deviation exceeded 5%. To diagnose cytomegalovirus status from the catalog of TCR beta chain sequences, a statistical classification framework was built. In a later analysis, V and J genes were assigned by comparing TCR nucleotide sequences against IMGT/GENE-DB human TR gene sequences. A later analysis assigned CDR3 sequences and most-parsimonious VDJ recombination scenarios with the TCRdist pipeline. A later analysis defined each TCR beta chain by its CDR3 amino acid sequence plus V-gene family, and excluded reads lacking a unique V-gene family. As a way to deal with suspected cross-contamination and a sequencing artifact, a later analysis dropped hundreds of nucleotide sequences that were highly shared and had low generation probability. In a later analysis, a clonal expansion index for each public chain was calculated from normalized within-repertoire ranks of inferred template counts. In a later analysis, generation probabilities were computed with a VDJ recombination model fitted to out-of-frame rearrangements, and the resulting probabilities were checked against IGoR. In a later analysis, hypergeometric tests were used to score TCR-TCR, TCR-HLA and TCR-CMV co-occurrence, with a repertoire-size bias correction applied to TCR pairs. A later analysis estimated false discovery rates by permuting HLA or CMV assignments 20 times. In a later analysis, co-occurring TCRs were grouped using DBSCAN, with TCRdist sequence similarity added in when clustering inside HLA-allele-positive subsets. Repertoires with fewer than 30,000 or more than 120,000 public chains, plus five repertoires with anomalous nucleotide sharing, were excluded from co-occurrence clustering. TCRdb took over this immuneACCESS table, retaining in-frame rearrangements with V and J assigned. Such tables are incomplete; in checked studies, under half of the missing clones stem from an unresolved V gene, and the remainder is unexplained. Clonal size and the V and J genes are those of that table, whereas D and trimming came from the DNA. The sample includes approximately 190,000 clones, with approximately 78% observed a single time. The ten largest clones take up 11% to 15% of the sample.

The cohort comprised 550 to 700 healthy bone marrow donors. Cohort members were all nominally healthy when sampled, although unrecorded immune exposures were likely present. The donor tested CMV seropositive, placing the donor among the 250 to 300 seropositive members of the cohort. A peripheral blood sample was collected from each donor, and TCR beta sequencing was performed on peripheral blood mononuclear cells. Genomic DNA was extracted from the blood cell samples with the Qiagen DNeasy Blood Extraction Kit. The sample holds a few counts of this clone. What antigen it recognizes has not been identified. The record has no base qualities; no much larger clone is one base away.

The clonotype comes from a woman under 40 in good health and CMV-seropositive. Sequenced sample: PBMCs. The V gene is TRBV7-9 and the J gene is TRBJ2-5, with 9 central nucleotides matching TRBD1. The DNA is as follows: TGTGCCAGCAGCTGGGGACAGGGCCAAGAGACCCAGTACTTC. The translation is CASSWGQGQETQYF.